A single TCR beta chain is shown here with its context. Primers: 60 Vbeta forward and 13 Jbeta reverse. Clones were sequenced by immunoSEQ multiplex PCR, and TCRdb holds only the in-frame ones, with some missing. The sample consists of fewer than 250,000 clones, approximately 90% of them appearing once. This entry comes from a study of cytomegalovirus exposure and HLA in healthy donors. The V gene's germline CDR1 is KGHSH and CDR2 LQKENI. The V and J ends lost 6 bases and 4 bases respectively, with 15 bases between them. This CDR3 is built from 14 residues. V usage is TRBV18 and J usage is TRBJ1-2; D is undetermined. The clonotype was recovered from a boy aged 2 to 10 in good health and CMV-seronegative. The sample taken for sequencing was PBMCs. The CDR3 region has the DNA TGTGCCAGCTCGCAGGAGGCGTGGAGCTATGGCTACACCTTC. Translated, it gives CASSQEAWSYGYTF.